This T cell receptor (beta chain) was found in a study of OX40 agonist ivuxolimab in advanced cancers. For the wider study: The costimulatory receptor OX40 (CD134) was targeted by ivuxolimab, a fully human IgG2 agonistic monoclonal antibody. The paper covers the monotherapy dose-escalation part of the phase I ivuxolimab trial, which included N = 52 patients. Of the approximately 50 dose-escalation patients, hepatocellular carcinoma was present in about 19, melanoma in approximately 15, renal cell carcinoma in 9 and head and neck cancer in 9. Patients were allowed to have had prior anti-PD-1, anti-PD-L1 or anti-CTLA-4 therapy, and approximately 40% of the dose-escalation patients had been treated with checkpoint inhibitors. Partial responses occurred in three dose-escalation patients: two with cutaneous melanoma and one with hepatocellular carcinoma. Intravenous ivuxolimab was administered to patients every 2 weeks at six dose levels: 0.01, 0.1, 0.3, 1.5, 3 and 10 mg/kg. The point of sequencing TCRbeta in the periphery was to test whether ivuxolimab changed TCR sequence diversity and drove clonal T-cell expansion. A male proportion of 70% to 90% and a mean age of around 60 years, ranging from 23 to 79, were recorded for the dose-escalation cohort. The full study reports these points: At doses from 0.1 to 3.0 mg/kg, clonal expansion was seen in both CD4+ and CD8+ blood T cells between baseline and week 6. After ivuxolimab, more expanded clones were found on average in CD8+ T cells than in CD4+ T cells. Which antigens the clonally expanded peripheral T cells were specific for was not determined. Low levels of normalized T-cell clonal expansion were also seen in some patients who did not respond. In the 0.1-3.0 mg/kg groups, partial responders were among the patients with the lowest normalized peripheral clonal expansion, particularly in CD8+ T cells.

Genomic DNA was extracted from sorted cells for sequencing of the TCRbeta CDR3 region. The immunoSEQ Assay was used to sequence the TCRbeta CDR3 regions. TCRdb holds this immuneACCESS table with in-frame rearrangements only. Some clones are missing; in checked studies, unresolved V genes explain under half, and the rest has no known cause. Present in this sample are about 88,000 clones, about 85% of which were seen just once. Approximately 0.22% of the sample lies in the top ten. Turning to this clone: What antigen it recognizes has not been identified. Base qualities are not provided; no much larger clone lies one nucleotide away.

Trimmed from V: 2 bases; trimmed from J: 4 bases; junction bases lacking a gene match: 1. CDR1 and CDR2 were assigned from the germline V gene as SGHRS and YFSETQ. From its cysteine to its phenylalanine, the CDR3 spans 13 amino acids. Only the CDR3 region is kept as DNA, spanning 39 bases read in frame from base 1. The trial excluded patients who had a history of autoimmune disease or were on systemic immunosuppression. Peripheral blood for TCR sequencing was collected from all dose cohorts at baseline, on cycle 4 day 1, and on cycle 7 day 1. Samples came from an open-label, multicenter, first-in-human phase I dose-escalation trial of ivuxolimab. Adults with locally advanced or metastatic head and neck squamous cell, hepatocellular, melanoma or renal cell carcinoma were enrolled in the trial. Before TCR sequencing, CD4+ T cells and CD8+ T cells from peripheral blood were sorted into separate populations.

The sequence is built from TRBV5-1 and TRBJ2-3; 7 bases in the junction line up with TRBD1. The clonotype originates from an adult with an advanced solid tumor such as melanoma, head and neck, liver or kidney cancer. The sequencing here drew on CD4+ or CD8+ T cells sorted from blood, taken in a trial of the OX40 agonist ivuxolimab. The DNA sequence is given as TGCGCCAGCAGCTTAGGGGGCGCAGATACGCAGTATTTT. Translated, this is CASSLGGADTQYF.